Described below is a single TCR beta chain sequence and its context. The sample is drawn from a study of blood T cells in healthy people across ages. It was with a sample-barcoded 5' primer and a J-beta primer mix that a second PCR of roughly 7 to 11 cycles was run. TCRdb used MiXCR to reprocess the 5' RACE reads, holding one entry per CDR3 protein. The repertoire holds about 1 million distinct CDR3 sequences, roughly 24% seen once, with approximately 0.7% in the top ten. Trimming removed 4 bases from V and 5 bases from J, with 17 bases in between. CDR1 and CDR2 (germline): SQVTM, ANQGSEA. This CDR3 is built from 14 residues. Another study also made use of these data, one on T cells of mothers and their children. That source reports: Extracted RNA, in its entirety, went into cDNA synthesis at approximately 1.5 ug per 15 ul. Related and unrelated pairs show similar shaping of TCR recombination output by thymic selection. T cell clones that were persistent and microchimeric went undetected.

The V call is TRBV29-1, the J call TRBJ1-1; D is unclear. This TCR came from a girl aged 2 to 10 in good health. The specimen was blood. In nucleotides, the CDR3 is TGCAGCGTTGGGGCCGGCCCCTTGGAGACTGAAGCTTTCTTT. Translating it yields CSVGAGPLETEAFF.